These 16 T cell receptor beta chains originate from one sample sequenced in a study of blood T cell repertoires in COVID-19. Profiling relied on immunoSEQ multiplex PCR, and the TCRdb table lists in-frame clones only, not all of them. This sample has roughly 340,000 clones, with more than 80% found just once. Material for sequencing was PBMCs or T cells enriched from blood (not recorded which). The receptors come from a man between 18 and 29 years old who had recovered from COVID-19.

V usage is TRBV9 and J usage is TRBJ1-1; D ambiguous. Germline CDR1 reads SGDLS; CDR2 reads YYNGEE. The CDR3 length is 17 residues. Trimming left V 0 bases short and J 1 base short, with 16 bases between. DNA of the CDR3: TGTGCCAGCAGCGTAGATCCGCTGGCAGGAGGGAACACTGAAGCTTTCTTT. It encodes CASSVDPLAGGNTEAFF.

The chain is built from TRBV3-1 (or the pseudogene TRBV3-2) and TRBJ2-6; D is possibly TRBD2 (5 bases). The V gene's germline CDR1 is LGHDT and CDR2 YNNKEL (reference sequence). Trimming removed 4 bases at V and 0 bases at J, with 16 bases between. The CDR3 contains 18 residues. CDR3 nucleotides: TGTGCCAGCAGCCCCGCGGGTTACATCAGCTCTGGGGCCAACGTCCTGACTTTC. The encoded protein is CASSPAGYISSGANVLTF.

Here the CDR3 DNA reads TGTGCCACCAGTGATCTCCAATGGGCAAAAGTTAACTATGGCTACACCTTC. Encoded protein: CATSDLQWAKVNYGYTF. V usage is TRBV24-1 and J usage is TRBJ1-2; no firm D call. Trimming stripped 3 bases from V and 1 base from J, with 17 bases between. CDR3 length equals 17 residues. The germline gives CDR1 KGHDR, CDR2 SFDVKD.

The rearrangement uses TRBV10-3 and TRBJ1-3, with D maybe TRBD1 (6 bases). This CDR3 region has 17 residues. V lost 6 bases and J 0 bases, leaving 18 bases between the germline ends. In germline, CDR1 is ENHRY, CDR2 SYGVKD. CDR3 DNA: TGTGCCATCAGCTCAACCGGGACACTGATCTCTGGAAACACCATATATTTT. As protein: CAISSTGTLISGNTIYF.

The V gene is TRBV28, the J gene TRBJ2-7; D call uncertain. CDR3 length equals 15 residues. The ends were cut back, 3 bases at V and 0 bases at J, with 12 bases in the middle. Germline lookup yields CDR1 MDHEN and CDR2 SYDVKM. CDR3 sequence reads: CASSFGPPSSYEQYF. In DNA form, the CDR3 reads TGTGCCAGCAGTTTTGGCCCTCCTAGCTCCTACGAGCAGTACTTC.

The chain carries TRBV12-3 or TRBV12-4 and TRBJ2-7; D might be TRBD2 (5 bases). V was cut by 5 bases and J by 3 bases, with 11 bases left in between. The CDR3 spans 13 residues. The CDR3 sequence: CASSPSSGYEQYF. Written as DNA, the CDR3 is TGTGCCAGCAGTCCCTCCAGCGGCTACGAGCAGTACTTC.

J is TRBJ1-5 and V is TRBV13; D unclear. Germline values: CDR1 PRHDT, CDR2 FYEKMQ (reference sequence). The length of the CDR3 is 14 residues. The ends were cut back, 5 bases at V and 7 bases at J, with 15 bases in the middle. This chain's CDR3 is CASSQGPGAQPQHF. The CDR3 DNA sequence: TGTGCCAGCAGCCAAGGTCCGGGTGCCCAGCCCCAGCATTTT.

This sequence joins TRBV10-1 and TRBJ2-3; 9 bases are a match to TRBD2. The CDR3 is made up of 17 amino acids. The V gene's germline CDR1 is WNHNN and CDR2 SYGVQD (reference sequence). V shed 4 bases, J shed 5 bases, and the junction held 13 bases outside the gene matches. The CDR3 DNA is TGCGCCAGCAGTGCAGCCGTTGGCGGGGGGGTGAGAGATACGCAGTATTTT. This translates into CASSAAVGGGVRDTQYF.

The gene calls are TRBV7-9 and TRBJ2-3, with TRBD2 identical over 8 bases. The CDR3 is 15 residues long. Germline loops: CDR1 SEHNR, CDR2 FQNEAQ (reference sequence). Trimming removed 3 bases from V and 2 bases from J; junction bases left unmatched: 4. CDR3 in DNA: TGTGCCAGCAGCTTCCAGCGGGGGCCCACAGATACGCAGTATTTT. Encoded protein: CASSFQRGPTDTQYF.

The rearrangement links TRBV14 to TRBJ2-7, with D possibly TRBD2 on 5 matching bases. The CDR3 sequence is 14 residues long. Germline V gene sequence: CDR1 SGHDN, CDR2 FVKESK. The ends were cut back, 0 bases at V and 3 bases at J, with 9 bases in the middle. CDR3 amino acids: CASSQETGYYEQYF. The CDR3 region has the DNA TGTGCCAGCAGCCAAGAAACGGGGTACTACGAGCAGTACTTC. The variable domain in full, completed from reference TRBV14 and TRBJ2-7, reads EAGVTQFPSHSVIEKGQTVTLRCDPISGHDNLYWYRRVMGKEIKFLLHFVKESKQDESGMPNNRFLAERTGGTYSTLKVQPAELEDSGVYFCASSQETGYYEQYFGPGTRLTVT.

The chain recombines TRBV9 with TRBJ1-2; 7 bases are shared with TRBD1. This CDR3 has 16 residues. Per the germline V gene, CDR1 is SGDLS and CDR2 is YYNGEE. The V segment lost 4 bases and the J segment 0 bases; nucleotides outside the gene matches: 9. The DNA of the CDR3 is TGTGCCAGCAGCCTGGAGACAGGGAATTCTAACTATGGCTACACCTTC. This encodes CASSLETGNSNYGYTF.

The V and J genes are TRBV7-8 and TRBJ1-4; no definite D call. The germline gives CDR1 SGHVS, CDR2 FQNEAQ. The CDR3 is 16 amino acids. Trimming removed 0 bases at V and 0 bases at J, with 8 bases between. The CDR3, as DNA: TGTGCCAGCAGCTTAGCGCGACTTACAACTAATGAAAAACTGTTTTTT. It yields the protein CASSLARLTTNEKLFF.

This chain joins TRBV3-1 (or the pseudogene TRBV3-2) and TRBJ2-6; 7 bases are shared with TRBD1. The V segment lost 2 bases and the J segment 12 bases; nucleotides outside the gene matches: 10. Germline loops: CDR1 LGHDT, CDR2 YNNKEL (reference sequence). This CDR3 spans 15 amino acids. The DNA of the CDR3 is TGTGCCAGCAGCCAACCGGGACAGATGGTACTCGTCCTGACTTTC. This codes for CASSQPGQMVLVLTF.

CDR3 sequence: CASSYERGRSEQYF. CDR3 sequence (DNA): TGTGCCAGCAGTTACGAGAGGGGGCGCAGCGAGCAGTACTTC. The rearrangement joins TRBV6-5 to TRBJ2-7; 7 bases fit TRBD1. Trimming at V came to 2 bases and at J to 6 bases, leaving 7 bases not matched to a gene. Per germline, CDR1 MNHEY and CDR2 SVGAGI. CDR3 length: 14 amino acids.

The rearrangement joins TRBV12-3 or TRBV12-4 to TRBJ2-2; D gene ambiguous. The ends were cut back, 3 bases at V and 4 bases at J, with 6 bases in the middle. This CDR3 contains 13 residues. This chain's CDR3 is CASSFDFTGELFF. The CDR3 DNA is TGTGCCAGCAGTTTTGACTTCACCGGGGAGCTGTTTTTT.

This clone was counted a few times. The V call is TRBV7-9, the J call TRBJ1-2; no clear D. The V gene lost 2 bases and the J gene lost 4 bases, with 11 bases spanning the gap. Germline V CDR1 and CDR2: SEHNR, FQNEAQ (reference sequence). The CDR3 covers 14 residues. The CDR3 spells CASSLMARSYGYTF. Here the CDR3 DNA reads TGTGCCAGCAGCTTAATGGCTCGTTCCTATGGCTACACCTTC.